This TCR beta chain was profiled in a study of cytomegalovirus exposure and HLA in healthy donors. 13 Jbeta primers and 60 Vbeta primers were used for the PCR. The table came from immunoSEQ multiplex PCR; TCRdb's copy has only in-frame clones and leaves some out. The data show approximately 32,000 clones, more than 85% seen once. The CDR3 length is 16 residues. V dropped 3 bases and J dropped 4; count of bases not matched to a gene: 4. In germline, CDR1 is SGHNT, CDR2 YENEEA. The sequenced material came from PBMCs. The source of this sequence is a woman between 18 and 29 years old in good health and CMV-seronegative. The V call is TRBV11-3, the J call TRBJ2-1; 12 nucleotides line up with TRBD2. CDR3 coding DNA: TGTGCCAGCAGCTTCAGAGGACTAGCGGGGTACAATGAGCAGTTCTTC. Amino acids: CASSFRGLAGYNEQFF.